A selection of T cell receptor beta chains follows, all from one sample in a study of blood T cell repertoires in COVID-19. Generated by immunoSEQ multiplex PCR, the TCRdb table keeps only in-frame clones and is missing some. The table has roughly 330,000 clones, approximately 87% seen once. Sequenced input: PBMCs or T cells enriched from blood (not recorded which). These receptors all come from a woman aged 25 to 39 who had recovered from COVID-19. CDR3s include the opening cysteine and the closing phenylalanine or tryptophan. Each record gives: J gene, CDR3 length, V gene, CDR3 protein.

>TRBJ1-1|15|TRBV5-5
CASSLVAHWNTEAFF
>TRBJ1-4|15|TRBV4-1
CASSQIGTGHEKLFF
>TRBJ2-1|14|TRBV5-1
CASSLDTSGGRQFF
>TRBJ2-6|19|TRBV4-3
CASSQDPRGVGTGANVLTF
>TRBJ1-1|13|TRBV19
CASSAQQNTEAFF
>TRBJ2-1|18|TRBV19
CASSIPLSLAGDYNEQFF
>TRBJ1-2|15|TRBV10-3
CAINADRDTYYGYTF
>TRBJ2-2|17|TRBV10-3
CAISESNRGLDTGELFF
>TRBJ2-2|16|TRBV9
CASSVGAGVGPGELFF
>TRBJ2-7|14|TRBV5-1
CASSLAQGGVQQYF
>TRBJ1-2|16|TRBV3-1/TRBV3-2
CASRPGNRGPAYGYTF
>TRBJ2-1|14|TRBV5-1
CASSTLTGGNEQFF
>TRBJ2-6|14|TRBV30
CAWSVGQGANVLTF
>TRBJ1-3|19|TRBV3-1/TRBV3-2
CASSQVNRISGSPGNTIYF
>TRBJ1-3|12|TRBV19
CASSIPTDTIYF
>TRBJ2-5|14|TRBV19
CASSVQGSWETQYF
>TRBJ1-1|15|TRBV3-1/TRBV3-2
CASLPGEGRNTEAFF
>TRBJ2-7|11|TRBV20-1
CSAGDFYEQYF
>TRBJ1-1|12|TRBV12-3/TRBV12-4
CASSRQGTEAFF
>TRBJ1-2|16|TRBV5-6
CASSLVGAQGNYGYTF
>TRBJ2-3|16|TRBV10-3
CAISEGAGGRTDTQYF
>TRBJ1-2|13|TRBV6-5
CASSYGAGYGYTF
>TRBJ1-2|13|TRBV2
CASSDQGNYGYTF
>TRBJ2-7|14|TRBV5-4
CASSSSWGSYEQYF
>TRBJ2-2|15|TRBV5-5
CASSSGTSVDGELFF
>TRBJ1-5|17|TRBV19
CASNPRGQYYSNQPQHF
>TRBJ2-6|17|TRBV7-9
CASSLEVRASGANVLTF
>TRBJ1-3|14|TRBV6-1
CASSELGAGNTIYF
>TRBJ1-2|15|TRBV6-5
CASSNPDRGGGGYTF
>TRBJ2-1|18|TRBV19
CASSIWSLAGGSYNEQFF
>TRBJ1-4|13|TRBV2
CASRVDYSEKLFF
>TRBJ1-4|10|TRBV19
CATGGEKLFF
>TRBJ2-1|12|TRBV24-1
CATSDFGSEQFF